The TCR beta chain described here comes from a study of blood T cell repertoires in COVID-19. Study context: Sites across the United States, Italy and Spain contributed samples from acute and convalescent COVID-19. T cells, B-cell-depleted T cells, or PBMCs supplied cDNA or gDNA.

Germline loops: CDR1 LNHDA, CDR2 SQIVND (reference sequence). The length of the CDR3 is 17 residues. V lost 5 bases to trimming and J lost 2 bases; unmatched junction nucleotides: 5. This table comes from immunoSEQ multiplex PCR, and its TCRdb copy is limited to in-frame clones, with some not included. The sample lists 40,000 to 50,000 clones; about 89% were seen once. Sequenced sample: peripheral blood. This receptor was identified in a man in his 70s with active COVID-19. The chain employs TRBV19 and TRBJ2-1; TRBD2 aligns across 14 bases. This CDR3 reads CASSVGTSGGPYNEQFF. The CDR3, as DNA: TGTGCCAGTAGTGTTGGGACTAGCGGGGGACCCTACAATGAGCAGTTCTTC. The full variable domain, rest sourced from reference TRBV19 and TRBJ2-1, is DGGITQSPKYLFRKEGQNVTLSCEQNLNHDAMYWYRQDPGQGLRLIYYSQIVNDFQKGDIAEGYSVSREKKESFPLTVTSAQKNPTAFYLCASSVGTSGGPYNEQFFGPGTRLTVL.